This TCR beta chain was observed in a study of human T cells and chemical hapten exposure. Looking at the study overall: Sensitization involved placing 2% DPC onto a roughly 2 cm by roughly 2 cm region of upper inner arm skin. Enrolled patients were predominantly female and had alopecia areata, totalis or universalis. Findings of the study overall: Having alopecia, donors may respond immunologically unlike healthy people.

The library gave individual cDNA molecules unique molecular identifiers. TCRdb processed the RACE reads anew with MiXCR; each CDR3 protein has one entry. The sample lists about 68,000 distinct CDR3 sequences, roughly 9.7% occurring once. This clonotype came up many times. What it recognizes is unknown. Time point in this sample: pre-sensitization, week 0. This sample's treatment: therapeutic diphenylcyclopropenone sensitization with weekly scalp DPC. Germline CDR1 is SGHTA and CDR2 is FQGNSA. V was trimmed by 2 bases and J by 3 bases, leaving 14 bases between them. This CDR3 comprises 15 residues. The chain recombines TRBV7-2 with TRBJ2-7; possibly TRBD1 for D (6 bases). This TCR was sampled from a woman in her forties or fifties with alopecia areata. Some clones in this sample may be carry-over from other donors' samples. Sample: whole blood, taken in connection with sensitization to the hapten diphenylcyclopropenone (DPC). CDR3 sequence reads: CASSLWSGVDYEQYF. The CDR3, as DNA: TGTGCCAGCAGCTTATGGTCAGGGGTAGACTACGAGCAGTACTTC.